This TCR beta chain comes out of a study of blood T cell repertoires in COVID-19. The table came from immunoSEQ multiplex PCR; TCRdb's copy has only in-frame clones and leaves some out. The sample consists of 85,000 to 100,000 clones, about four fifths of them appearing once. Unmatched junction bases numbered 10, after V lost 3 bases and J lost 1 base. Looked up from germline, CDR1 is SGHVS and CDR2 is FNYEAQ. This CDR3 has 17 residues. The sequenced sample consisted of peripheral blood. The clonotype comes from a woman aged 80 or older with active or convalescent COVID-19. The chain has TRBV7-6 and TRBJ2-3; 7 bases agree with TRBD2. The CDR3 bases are TGTGCCAGCAGCTTCCCCTGGGCTAGCGGCCGCACAGATACGCAGTATTTT. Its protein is CASSFPWASGRTDTQYF.